This TCR beta chain was profiled in a study of T cells in Graves' hyperthyroidism and ophthalmopathy (dated by TCRdb to about 2019). About the study as a whole: Peripheral blood was collected at initial diagnosis, before any treatment. A discovery cohort of 95 to 100 patients, approximately 44 with Graves' ophthalmopathy and 57 with stable Graves' hyperthyroidism, was used to find distinguishing TCR V-J signatures. An independent validation cohort of some 18 hyperthyroidism patients and approximately 17 patients who later progressed to ophthalmopathy tested prospective prediction of ophthalmopathy. The 100 or so discovery patients were randomly divided into training and test sets at a 7:3 ratio. In about 6 Graves' hyperthyroidism patients, the study also compared T-cell repertoires from thyroid tissue with T-cell repertoires from blood. Once sampling was done, hyperthyroidism patients were given methimazole at a starting dose of 30 mg daily, whereas ophthalmopathy patients were given high-dose intravenous methylprednisolone. TCR Vbeta CDR3 sequencing of 120 to 150 peripheral blood samples (43 ophthalmopathy, 70 to 85 hyperthyroidism and some 17 progressor patients) is reported in the paper.

Ophthalmopathy patients had moderately to severely active disease, with a Clinical Activity Score of 3 or more, a NOSPECS grade of 4 or more, and a disease duration of less than 3 months. Exclusion was applied to patients with uncontrolled infections, other autoimmune diseases, pregnancy or lactation. Diagnoses were based on clinical symptoms, serum thyroxine and TRAb, thyroid ultrasound and orbital computed tomography. Ficoll-Paque density gradient centrifugation was used to isolate PBMCs from about 10 ml of fresh peripheral blood. Total RNA was extracted with Trizol reagent, and quality was checked on an Agilent 2100 Bioanalyzer. This clonotype came up a few times. The antigen it binds to is not known. The input lacks base qualities; no much larger clone sits a single base away. V lost 1 base and J lost 6 bases, and the count of bases not matched to a germline gene is 8. The cysteine opens and the phenylalanine closes a CDR3 of 16 amino acids. Just CDR3 DNA is preserved here, 48 bases in frame from base 1. Reading the germline V gene gives CDR1 SGHNT and CDR2 YENEEA.

Broad study findings and their caveats: In cross-validation, a model built on a 13 V-J signature told ophthalmopathy apart from stable hyperthyroidism with approximately 90% sensitivity and about 81% specificity, and in testing the same model reached 80%/75%. During validation, the model predicted progression to ophthalmopathy a median of approximately 7 months ahead of onset, with just under 71% sensitivity and about 72% specificity. Blood samples also contained most of the expanded thyroid clonotypes (frequency above 0.001), which suggests that blood repertoires may reflect thyroid immune responses. Sample size was not statistically predetermined, and blinding of investigators to group allocation was not performed.

TCR beta CDR3 regions were amplified from RNA transcripts. For the first round of RT-PCR on the TCR CDR3, the HTBI primer set was used together with the Qiagen OneStep RT-PCR kit. The libraries were constructed in a second round of multiplex PCR and then size-selected and purified. Sequencing of the libraries was done on an Illumina HiSeq2000 using paired-end 100 bp reads. Concerning the study's data processing: Raw data were processed with SOAPnuke, discarding reads with adapters, uncalled bases, mean Phred below 15, or no exact constant-primer or identifier match. COPE v1.2.5 was used to merge the high-quality paired reads, and each unique nucleotide sequence was defined as a clonotype. MiTCR v1.1 was used to align clonotypes to the IMGT TRBV, TRBD and TRBJ reference segments. The analysis was restricted to V-J combinations with a frequency above 0.0001, which together covered roughly 99% of the repertoires. The TCS score was defined as F50 (clonal expansion) divided by E x V (chaos), with BLOSUM62-based TCRdist calculated between CDR3 peptides within each V-J. Welch's t-statistics and random forest reduced 500 to 550 V-J features to roughly 13, which were used in a naive Bayes classifier (R e1071). Through fastp at Q25 and MiXCR, TCRdb rebuilt clones from the public reads, retaining in-frame beta chains. CDR3 protein duplicates are merged, each entry listing the most common genes and DNA. The V and J calls reflect TCRdb's pipeline rather than the authors' work. Here the sample has 530,000 or so distinct CDR3 sequences; 17% occur a single time. 17% of the sample rests with the top ten.

Sequencing input: blood. The rearranged segments are TRBV11-3 and TRBJ2-2, with 7 central nucleotides matching TRBD1. The receptor comes from a woman aged 18-29 years with Graves' ophthalmopathy. The nucleotide sequence reads TGTGCCAGCAGCTTAGGGGTGACAGGGTCCCCCGGGGAGCTGTTTTTT. Translated, it gives CASSLGVTGSPGELFF.